One sample yielded the 14 T cell receptor beta chains listed below, sequenced in a study of blood T cell repertoires in COVID-19. Measured with immunoSEQ multiplex PCR; TCRdb has only the in-frame clones, and not every one. The sample carries under 95,000 clones, around 80% recorded once. Material for sequencing was peripheral blood. Receptor source: a woman older than 75 with acute or convalescent COVID-19.

This chain links TRBV5-1 with TRBJ1-1, with D perhaps matching TRBD1 (6 bases). V was clipped by 0 bases and J by 1 base, with 10 bases between them. Germline loops: CDR1 SGHRS, CDR2 YFSETQ. This CDR3 region has 15 residues. The CDR3 spells CASSLVGRGNTEAFF. The CDR3 nucleotides read TGCGCCAGCAGCTTGGTAGGCAGGGGGAACACTGAAGCTTTCTTT.

J is TRBJ1-3 and V is TRBV6-1; 7 nucleotides align to TRBD1. This CDR3 region has 15 residues. With V trimmed by 3 bases and J by 4 bases, 6 bases remained unmatched. Germline V gene lookup returns CDR1 MNHNS and CDR2 SASEGT. The DNA of the CDR3 is TGTGCCAGCAGTGACAGGACAGGAATAGGAAACACCATATATTTT. It codes for CASSDRTGIGNTIYF.

The CDR3 sequence is CASSLGTGRYYGYTF. CDR3 bases: TGTGCCAGCAGTTTGGGGACAGGGCGATACTATGGCTACACCTTC. The chain couples TRBV27 to TRBJ1-2, with 9 bases fitting TRBD1. J was trimmed by 3 bases and V by 3 bases; bases with no gene match: 5. The CDR3 covers 15 residues. The V gene's germline CDR1 is MNHEY and CDR2 SMNVEV (reference sequence).

The rearrangement uses TRBV11-2 and TRBJ2-2; TRBD1 matches at 9 bases. CDR3 length: 15 amino acids. From germline, CDR1 is SGHAT and CDR2 FQNNGV. After removal of 5 bases from V and 6 bases from J, the junction contained 7 bases not matched to a gene. CDR3 residues: CASSPNRGPAGELFF. CDR3 nucleotide sequence: TGTGCCAGCAGCCCAAACAGGGGGCCGGCCGGGGAGCTGTTTTTT.

V is TRBV6-1 and J is TRBJ2-7; D unresolved. The CDR3 contains 13 residues. V was pared by 2 bases and J by 7 bases, with 12 bases between. CDR1 and CDR2 from the germline V gene are MNHNS and SASEGT. CDR3 nucleotides: TGTGCCAGCAGTGAACAGGCTTTCGGTGAGCAGTACTTC. Its translation: CASSEQAFGEQYF.

The chain has TRBV28 and TRBJ2-1; D perhaps matches TRBD2 (6 bases). V gave up 8 bases and J gave up 1 base, with 12 bases separating them. CDR3 size: 14 residues. Germline CDR1 is MDHEN and CDR2 is SYDVKM. This CDR3 is CASERAGSYNEQFF. In nucleotides, the CDR3 is TGTGCCAGCGAACGGGCGGGGTCCTACAATGAGCAGTTCTTC.

In DNA, the CDR3 is TGTGCCAGCAGCCAAGATCCCGGGCTAGCGGGGGAGACCCAGTACTTC. Translated, it gives CASSQDPGLAGETQYF. The chain combines TRBV3-1 (or the pseudogene TRBV3-2) with TRBJ2-5, with 9 bases matching TRBD2. Germline assignment: CDR1 LGHDT and CDR2 YNNKEL (reference sequence). The CDR3 spans 16 residues. V gave up 0 bases and J gave up 5 bases; unmatched junction bases: 7.

For this clone: Sequence at one end of the junction differs from germline and may be a read error. The chain joins TRBV6-1 to TRBJ1-2; TRBD1 aligns across 9 bases. Germline V gene data show CDR1 as MNHNS and CDR2 as SASEGT. The CDR3 extends over 13 amino acids. The DNA for the CDR3 is TGTGCCAGCAGGGAAGGACAGGGGTATGGCTACACCTTC. It yields the protein CASREGQGYGYTF.

A few counts support this clone. The chain has TRBV7-8 and TRBJ1-6; tentatively, D is TRBD1 (6 bases). The CDR3 runs 16 residues. The V and J ends lost 1 base and 8 bases respectively, with 15 bases between them. Germline assignment: CDR1 SGHVS and CDR2 FQNEAQ. CDR3 amino acids: CASSLVEGGGDSPLHF. For the CDR3, the DNA is TGTGCCAGCAGCTTAGTAGAGGGGGGGGGTGATTCACCCCTCCACTTT.

The rearrangement links TRBV7-3 to TRBJ2-2, with 7 bases aligning to TRBD2. CDR1 is SGHTA and CDR2 is FQGTGA in the germline V gene. There are 13 residues in the CDR3. Unmatched junction bases numbered 7, after V lost 10 bases and J lost 5 bases. The CDR3 here is CATGNGGTGELFF. The CDR3 DNA sequence: TGTGCCACCGGTAACGGGGGGACCGGGGAGCTGTTTTTT.

The chain links TRBV9 to TRBJ2-7, with D possibly matching TRBD1 (5 bases). Germline V gene sequence: CDR1 SGDLS, CDR2 YYNGEE. V lost 0 bases and J 2 bases, leaving 12 bases between the germline ends. There are 15 residues in the CDR3. CDR3 loop: CASSVEQARPYEQYF. CDR3 DNA sequence: TGTGCCAGCAGCGTAGAACAGGCGAGACCCTACGAGCAGTACTTC.

This clone was seen a handful of times. The DNA for the CDR3 is TGCGCCAGCAGGATACAGGGGGCCGGCACTGAAGCTTTCTTT. It yields the protein CASRIQGAGTEAFF. The V gene is TRBV10-2, the J gene TRBJ1-1, with 9 bases that match TRBD1. J lost 4 bases, V lost 6 bases, and 6 bases had no gene match. The length of the CDR3 is 14 residues. Germline-derived CDR1 and CDR2 are WSHSY and SAAADI.

The V and J genes are TRBV24-1 and TRBJ1-4, with D hard to call. This CDR3 is 10 amino acids long. Trimming shortened V by 12 bases and J by 10 bases, and 11 bases separated the two germline ends. From germline, CDR1 is KGHDR and CDR2 SFDVKD. CDR3 protein: CAPSMRKLFF. The CDR3 DNA reads as TGTGCCCCCTCGATGCGAAAACTGTTTTTT.

This chain connects TRBV27 to TRBJ1-6; TRBD1 aligns across 9 bases. CDR1 is MNHEY, CDR2 SMNVEV, per germline (reference sequence). V was pared by 8 bases and J by 7 bases, with 6 bases of the junction left unmatched. This CDR3 is 14 amino acids long. Written as DNA, the CDR3 is TGTGCCAGCGGCCGAGGACAGGGGAATTCACCCCTCCACTTT. This translates into CASGRGQGNSPLHF.